This is a list of T cell receptor beta chains from one sample in a study of blood T cell repertoires in COVID-19. TCRdb's table, derived via immunoSEQ multiplex PCR, lists solely in-frame clones and lacks some. The sample contains tens of thousands of clones, approximately 89% of which appear only once. Material for sequencing was peripheral blood. The receptors originated from a woman older than 75 with acute or convalescent COVID-19. CDR3s include the opening cysteine and the closing phenylalanine or tryptophan. A D gene is named only where the DNA matches it firmly. Size is stated for part of the rows, as once, few or many counts, or as a class when the clone is expanded.

>TRBJ2-2|.|.|TRBV18|15
CASSLGTPDTGELFF
TGTGCCAGCTCACTCGGGACACCTGACACCGGGGAGCTGTTTTTT
>TRBJ1-1|.|.|TRBV10-3|13
CAISMGQNTEAFF
TGTGCCATCAGCATGGGGCAGAACACTGAAGCTTTCTTT
>TRBJ2-5|.|.|TRBV5-4|14
CASSPGARGETQYF
TGTGCCAGCAGCCCCGGGGCCCGGGGGGAGACCCAGTACTTC
>TRBJ1-1|.|.|TRBV11-1|14
CASSADIENTEAFF
TGTGCCAGCAGCGCAGATATCGAGAACACTGAAGCTTTCTTT
>TRBJ2-2|.|.|TRBV6-5|15
CASTPGNANTGELFF
TGTGCCAGCACCCCCGGGAACGCGAACACCGGGGAGCTGTTTTTT
>TRBJ2-3|.|TRBD2|TRBV5-1|15
CASSVELAGGLAQYF
TGCGCCAGCAGCGTCGAGCTAGCGGGGGGGCTTGCGCAGTATTTT
>TRBJ1-4|.|.|TRBV9|13
CASSVGEGEKLFF
TGTGCCAGCAGCGTTGGGGAGGGGGAAAAACTGTTTTTT
>TRBJ2-3|.|.|TRBV7-9|13
CASSLSGLDTQYF
TGTGCCAGCAGCTTATCAGGGTTAGATACGCAGTATTTT
>TRBJ1-2|few|.|TRBV6-5|13
CASTKGGDSGYTF
TGTGCCAGCACCAAAGGGGGGGACTCCGGCTACACCTTC
>TRBJ2-5|.|.|TRBV11-3|16
CASSLVGTADQETQYF
TGTGCCAGCAGCTTAGTCGGAACGGCGGATCAAGAGACCCAGTACTTC
>TRBJ1-4|.|.|TRBV2|15
CASSEMWQPGEKLFF
TGTGCCAGCAGTGAAATGTGGCAGCCGGGTGAAAAACTGTTTTTT
>TRBJ1-2|.|.|TRBV3-1/TRBV3-2|13
CASSQDSNYGYTF
TGTGCCAGCAGCCAAGACAGTAACTATGGCTACACCTTC
>TRBJ2-1|.|.|TRBV7-9|13
CASEGGGYNEQFF
TGTGCCAGCGAAGGGGGGGGATACAATGAGCAGTTCTTC
>TRBJ2-1|.|TRBD1|TRBV3-1/TRBV3-2|15
CASSQGQGALNEQFF
TGTGCCAGCAGCCAAGGTCAGGGGGCCTTGAACGAGCAGTTCTTC
>TRBJ1-3|.|.|TRBV30|14
CAWSAQGLGNTIYF
TGTGCCTGGAGTGCACAGGGTTTGGGAAACACCATATATTTT
>TRBJ2-2|once|TRBD1|TRBV6-4|15
CASSDLNRGTGELFF
TGTGCCAGCAGTGACTTAAACAGGGGAACCGGGGAGCTGTTTTTT
>TRBJ1-6|.|TRBD1|TRBV18|15
CASSPATGVGSPLHF
TGTGCCAGCTCACCAGCGACAGGGGTGGGTTCACCCCTCCACTTT
>TRBJ2-7|.|.|TRBV5-4|12
CASSLRGREQYF
TGTGCCAGCAGCTTGCGAGGGCGCGAGCAGTACTTC
>TRBJ2-3|.|TRBD2|TRBV2|16
CASSDQTSGGTDTQYF
TGTGCCAGCAGTGACCAGACTAGCGGGGGCACAGATACGCAGTATTTT
>TRBJ1-5|.|.|TRBV18|14
CASSPRGEGQPQHF
TGTGCCAGCTCACCCCGGGGGGAAGGTCAGCCCCAGCATTTT
>TRBJ2-3|few|.|TRBV5-1|13
CASSFEGPDTQYF
TGCGCCAGCAGCTTTGAGGGCCCAGATACGCAGTATTTT
>TRBJ2-5|.|TRBD1|TRBV11-2|15
CASSSRTGGAETQYF
TGTGCCAGCAGCAGCAGGACAGGGGGGGCGGAGACCCAGTACTTC
>TRBJ2-2|.|.|TRBV15|14
CATSRAYDTGELFF
TGTGCCACCAGCAGGGCTTATGACACCGGGGAGCTGTTTTTT
>TRBJ1-4|.|.|TRBV19|16
CASRPDRRPLGEKLFF
TGTGCCAGTAGGCCAGACAGGCGTCCTCTTGGTGAAAAACTGTTTTTT
>TRBJ2-3|few|.|TRBV10-1|14
CASSVRQGEDTQYF
TGCGCCAGCAGTGTTCGGCAGGGCGAAGATACGCAGTATTTT
>TRBJ2-1|.|TRBD1|TRBV11-2|17
CASSPAGPGQGNNEQFF
TGTGCCAGCTCCCCAGCCGGACCGGGACAGGGAAACAATGAGCAGTTCTTC
>TRBJ2-2|.|TRBD2|TRBV3-1/TRBV3-2|19
CASSQDRRLAGGNTGELFF
TGTGCCAGCAGCCAAGATCGGCGTCTAGCGGGGGGGAACACCGGGGAGCTGTTTTTT